The T cell receptor (beta chain) described here comes from a study of T cell responses to AZD1222 COVID-19 vaccine. Generated by immunoSEQ multiplex PCR, the TCRdb table keeps only in-frame clones and is missing some. The sample lists about 76,000 clones, around nine tenths occurring once. A word on this clone: Its antigen remains unknown.

Findings and caveats of the study: At baseline, just 6 or 7 AZD1222 recipients tested seropositive. Nearly half of spike-specific TCRs reportedly target variant regions that are unmutated in the B.1.351 and B.1.1.7 variants.

This CDR3 region has 13 residues. CDR1 is SNHLY, CDR2 FYNNEI, per germline. Trimming stripped 7 bases from V and 4 bases from J, with 13 bases between. This receptor was obtained from an adult in good health. The specimen was peripheral blood, collected on day 0 of AZD1222 vaccination. The chain uses TRBV2 and TRBJ1-1, with D maybe TRBD1 (5 bases). The CDR3 DNA follows: TGTGCCAGCAATGGGGCCGGGGGCACTGAAGCTTTCTTT. Its protein is CASNGAGGTEAFF.